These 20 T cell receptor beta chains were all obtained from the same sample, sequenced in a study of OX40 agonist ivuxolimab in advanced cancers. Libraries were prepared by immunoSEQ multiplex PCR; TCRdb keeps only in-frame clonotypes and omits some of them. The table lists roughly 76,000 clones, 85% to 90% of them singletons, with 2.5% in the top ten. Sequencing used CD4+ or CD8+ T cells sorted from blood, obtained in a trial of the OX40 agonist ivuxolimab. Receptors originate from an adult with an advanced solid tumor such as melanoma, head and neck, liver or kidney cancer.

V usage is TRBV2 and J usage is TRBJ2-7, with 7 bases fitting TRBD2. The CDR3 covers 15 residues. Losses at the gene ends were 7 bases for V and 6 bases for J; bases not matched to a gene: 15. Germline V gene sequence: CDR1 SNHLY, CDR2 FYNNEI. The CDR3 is CASTEPSGGLFEQYF. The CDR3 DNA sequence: TGTGCCAGCACTGAGCCCAGTGGGGGACTATTCGAGCAGTACTTC.

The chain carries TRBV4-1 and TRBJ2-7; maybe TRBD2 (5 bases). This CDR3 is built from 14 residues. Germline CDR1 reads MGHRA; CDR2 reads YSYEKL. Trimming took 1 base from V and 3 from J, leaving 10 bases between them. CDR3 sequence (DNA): TGCGCCAGCAGCCAAGGGACTGAAGGCTACGAGCAGTACTTC. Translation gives CASSQGTEGYEQYF.

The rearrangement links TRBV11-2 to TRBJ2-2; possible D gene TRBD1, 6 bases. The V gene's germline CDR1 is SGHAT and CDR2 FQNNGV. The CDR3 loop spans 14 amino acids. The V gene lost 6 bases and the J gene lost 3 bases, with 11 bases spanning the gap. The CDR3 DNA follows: TGTGCCAGCAGTTTGACAGGCTACACCGGGGAGCTGTTTTTT. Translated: CASSLTGYTGELFF.

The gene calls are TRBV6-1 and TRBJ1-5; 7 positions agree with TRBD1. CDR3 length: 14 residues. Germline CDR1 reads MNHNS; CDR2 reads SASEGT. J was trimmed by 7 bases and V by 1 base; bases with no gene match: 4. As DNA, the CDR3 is TGTGCCAGCAGTGAAGGGACAGGCGGGCAGCCCCAGCATTTT. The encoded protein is CASSEGTGGQPQHF.

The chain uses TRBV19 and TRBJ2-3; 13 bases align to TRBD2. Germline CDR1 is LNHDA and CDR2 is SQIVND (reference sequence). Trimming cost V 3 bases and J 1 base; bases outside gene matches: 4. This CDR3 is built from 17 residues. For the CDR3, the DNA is TGTGCCAGTAGTATGACTAGCGGGGGGTACCGCACAGATACGCAGTATTTT. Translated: CASSMTSGGYRTDTQYF.

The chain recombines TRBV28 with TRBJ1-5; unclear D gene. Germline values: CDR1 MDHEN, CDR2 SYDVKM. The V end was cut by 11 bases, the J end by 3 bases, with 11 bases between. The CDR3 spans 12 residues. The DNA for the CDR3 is TGTGCCGGAAATCGGGCCAATCAGCCCCAGCATTTT. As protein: CAGNRANQPQHF.

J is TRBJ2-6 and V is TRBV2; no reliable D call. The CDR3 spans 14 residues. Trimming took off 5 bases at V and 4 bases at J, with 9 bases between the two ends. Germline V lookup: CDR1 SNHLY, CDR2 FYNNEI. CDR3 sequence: CASSPNWGANVLTF. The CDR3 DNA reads TGTGCCAGCAGTCCGAACTGGGGGGCCAACGTCCTGACTTTC.

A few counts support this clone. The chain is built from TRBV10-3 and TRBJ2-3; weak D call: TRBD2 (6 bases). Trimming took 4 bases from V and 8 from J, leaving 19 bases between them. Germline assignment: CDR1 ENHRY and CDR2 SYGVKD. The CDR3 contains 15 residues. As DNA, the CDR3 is TGTGCCATCAGTGGGTTTCAGGGATACGGGGGTACGCAGTATTTT. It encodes CAISGFQGYGGTQYF.

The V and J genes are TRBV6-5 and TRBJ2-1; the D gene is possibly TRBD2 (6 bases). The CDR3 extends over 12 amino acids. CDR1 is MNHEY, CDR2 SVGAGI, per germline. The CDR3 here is CVTGDWGGEQFF. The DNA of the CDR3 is TGTGTCACCGGGGACTGGGGCGGTGAGCAGTTCTTC.

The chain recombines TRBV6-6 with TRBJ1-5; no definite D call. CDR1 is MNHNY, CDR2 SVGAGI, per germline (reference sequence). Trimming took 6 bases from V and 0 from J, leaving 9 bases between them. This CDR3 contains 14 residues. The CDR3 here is CASSPIPSNQPQHF. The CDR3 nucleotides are TGTGCCAGCAGCCCGATCCCTAGCAATCAGCCCCAGCATTTT.

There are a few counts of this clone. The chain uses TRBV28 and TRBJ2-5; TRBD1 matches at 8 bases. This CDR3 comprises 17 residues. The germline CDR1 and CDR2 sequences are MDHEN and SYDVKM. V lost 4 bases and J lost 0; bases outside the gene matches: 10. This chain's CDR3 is CASSSKLRGPYQETQYF. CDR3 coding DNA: TGTGCCAGCAGTTCTAAGCTCAGGGGGCCGTACCAAGAGACCCAGTACTTC. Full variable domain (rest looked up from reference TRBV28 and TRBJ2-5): DVKVTQSSRYLVKRTGEKVFLECVQDMDHENMFWYRQDPGLGLRLIYFSYDVKMKEKGDIPEGYSVSREKKERFSLILESASTNQTSMYLCASSSKLRGPYQETQYFGPGTRLLVL.

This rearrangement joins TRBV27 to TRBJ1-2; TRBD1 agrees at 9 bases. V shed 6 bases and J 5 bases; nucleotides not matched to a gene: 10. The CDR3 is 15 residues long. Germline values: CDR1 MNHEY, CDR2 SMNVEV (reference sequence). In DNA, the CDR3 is TGTGCCAGCAGCGTACAGGGACAGGGCCTATATGGCTACACCTTC. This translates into CASSVQGQGLYGYTF.

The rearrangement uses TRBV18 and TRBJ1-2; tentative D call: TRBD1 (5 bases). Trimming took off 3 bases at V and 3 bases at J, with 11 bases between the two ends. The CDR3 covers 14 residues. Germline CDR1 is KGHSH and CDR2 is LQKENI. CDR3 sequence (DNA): TGTGCCAGCTCACCCGCGACAGACTACTATGGCTACACCTTC. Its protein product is CASSPATDYYGYTF.

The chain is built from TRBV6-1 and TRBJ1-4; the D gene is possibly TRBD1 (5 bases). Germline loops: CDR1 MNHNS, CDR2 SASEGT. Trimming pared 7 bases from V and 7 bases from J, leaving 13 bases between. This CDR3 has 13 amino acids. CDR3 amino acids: CASKLDISEKLFF. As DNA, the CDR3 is TGTGCCAGCAAGTTGGACATCTCTGAAAAACTGTTTTTT.

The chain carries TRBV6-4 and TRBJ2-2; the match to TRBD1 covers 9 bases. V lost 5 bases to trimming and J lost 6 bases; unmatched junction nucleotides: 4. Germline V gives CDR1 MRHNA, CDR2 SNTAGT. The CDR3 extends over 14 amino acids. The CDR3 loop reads CASSPTGGPGELFF. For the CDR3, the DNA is TGTGCCAGCAGTCCCACAGGGGGCCCCGGGGAGCTGTTTTTT.

The CDR3: CASTPVPLEGWYGYTF. The CDR3, as DNA: TGTGCCAGCACCCCCGTACCCCTCGAGGGATGGTATGGCTACACCTTC. J is TRBJ1-2 and V is TRBV27; D remains unclear. The germline V gene has CDR1 MNHEY and CDR2 SMNVEV (reference sequence). The CDR3 is made up of 16 amino acids. Trimming cost V 7 bases and J 5 bases, with 23 bases left between them.

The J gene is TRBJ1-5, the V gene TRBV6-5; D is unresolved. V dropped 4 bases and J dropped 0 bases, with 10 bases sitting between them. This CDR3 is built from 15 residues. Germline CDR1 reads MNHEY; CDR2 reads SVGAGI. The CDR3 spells CASSSLGDSNQPQHF. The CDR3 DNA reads TGTGCCAGCAGTTCCCTGGGAGATAGCAATCAGCCCCAGCATTTT.

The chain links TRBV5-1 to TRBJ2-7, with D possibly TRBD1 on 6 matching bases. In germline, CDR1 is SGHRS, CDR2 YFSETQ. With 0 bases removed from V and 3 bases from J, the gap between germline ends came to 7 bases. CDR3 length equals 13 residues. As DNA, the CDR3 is TGCGCCAGCAGCTTGGAACAGGGCTACGAGCAGTACTTC. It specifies CASSLEQGYEQYF.

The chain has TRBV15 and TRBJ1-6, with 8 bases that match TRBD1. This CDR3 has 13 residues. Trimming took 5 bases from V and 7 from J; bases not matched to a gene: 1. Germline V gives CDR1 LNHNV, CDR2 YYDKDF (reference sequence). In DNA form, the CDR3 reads TGTGCCACCAGCGGACAGGGAAATTCACCCCTCCACTTT. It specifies CATSGQGNSPLHF.

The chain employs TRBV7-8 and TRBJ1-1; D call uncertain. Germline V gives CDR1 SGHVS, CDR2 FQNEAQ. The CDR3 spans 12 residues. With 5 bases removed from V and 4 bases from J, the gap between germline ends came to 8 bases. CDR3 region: CASSPPRTEAFF. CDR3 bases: TGTGCCAGCAGCCCCCCCCGCACTGAAGCTTTCTTT. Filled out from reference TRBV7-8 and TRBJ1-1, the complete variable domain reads GAGVSQSPRYKVAKRGQDVALRCDPISGHVSLFWYQQALGQGPEFLTYFQNEAQLDKSGLPSDRFFAERPEGSVSTLKIQRTQQEDSAVYLCASSPPRTEAFFGQGTRLTVV.